This entry lists 9 T cell receptor beta chains sequenced from one sample in a study of blood T cell repertoires in COVID-19. Generated by immunoSEQ multiplex PCR, the TCRdb table keeps only in-frame clones and is missing some. The profile shows approximately 110,000 clones, approximately 82% of them singletons. The sample comprised peripheral blood. The receptors come from a woman of 80 years or more with acute or convalescent COVID-19.

CDR3 nucleotides: TGTGCCAGCAGTTCTGTCAACTATGGCTACACCTTC. It yields the protein CASSSVNYGYTF. V gene TRBV28 combines with J gene TRBJ1-2; D is unresolved. This CDR3 is 12 amino acids long. The V end lost 4 bases, the J end lost 2 bases, and 5 bases lay between the germline ends. Germline values: CDR1 MDHEN, CDR2 SYDVKM.

The chain uses TRBV5-1 and TRBJ1-2; D gene unclear. Germline CDR1 is SGHRS and CDR2 is YFSETQ. CDR3 length: 14 amino acids. V shed 0 bases and J shed 3 bases, with 9 bases lying between them. The CDR3 here is CASSLVTSDYGYTF. The DNA for the CDR3 is TGCGCCAGCAGCTTGGTAACATCCGACTATGGCTACACCTTC.

The rearrangement joins TRBV19 to TRBJ2-1, with 12 bases matching TRBD2. The CDR3 spans 17 residues. V lost 3 bases and J lost 5; bases outside the gene matches: 8. Germline CDR1 is LNHDA and CDR2 is SQIVND (reference sequence). CDR3 in amino acids: CASSIGASGRVDNEQFF. The CDR3 DNA reads as TGTGCCAGTAGTATCGGGGCTAGCGGGAGGGTGGACAATGAGCAGTTCTTC.

The J gene is TRBJ2-7, the V gene TRBV6-5; TRBD1 is a possible D gene (6 bases). Trimming stripped 8 bases from V and 2 bases from J, with 13 bases between. This CDR3 comprises 13 residues. The germline V gene has CDR1 MNHEY and CDR2 SVGAGI. The CDR3: CASVRTVPYEQYF. CDR3 DNA: TGTGCCAGCGTCCGGACAGTTCCCTACGAGCAGTACTTC.

V gene TRBV27 combines with J gene TRBJ2-2; 9 nucleotides match TRBD2. This CDR3 contains 14 residues. Trimming removed 5 bases from V and 3 bases from J; junction bases left unmatched: 1. Per the germline V gene, CDR1 is MNHEY and CDR2 is SMNVEV (reference sequence). The chain's CDR3 is CASSSGRHTGELFF. CDR3 nucleotide sequence: TGTGCCAGCAGTAGCGGGAGGCACACCGGGGAGCTGTTTTTT.

This clone was recorded once. The V and J genes are TRBV7-9 and TRBJ2-3; D is possibly TRBD2 (6 bases). The CDR3 has 15 amino acids. Germline V CDR1 and CDR2: SEHNR, FQNEAQ (reference sequence). The V end lost 6 bases, the J end lost 5 bases, and 18 bases lay between the germline ends. The CDR3 region has the DNA TGTGCCAGCAGTTTCTGGGCGGGAATAGAAGATACGCAGTATTTT. It is translated as CASSFWAGIEDTQYF.

Concerning this clone: A read error may produce the germline difference seen at one junction end. The V and J genes are TRBV5-1 and TRBJ2-1; 9 bases are shared with TRBD1. The CDR3 has 13 residues. CDR1 SGHRS and CDR2 YFSETQ come from the germline V gene. The CDR3 region is CASSLESTGGRLF. In DNA, the CDR3 is TGCGCCAGCAGCTTGGAATCGACAGGGGGTCGTCTCTTC. The full variable domain, completed using reference TRBV5-1 and TRBJ2-1, is KAGVTQTPRYLIKTRGQQVTLSCSPISGHRSVSWYQQTPGQGLQFLFEYFSETQRNKGNFPGRFSGRQFSNSRSEMNVSTLELGDSALYLCASSLESTGGRLFGPGTRLTVL.

The J gene is TRBJ2-1, the V gene TRBV9, with 7 bases lining up with TRBD1. The CDR3 is 18 amino acids. Trimming took 0 bases from V and 2 from J; bases not matched to a gene: 11. From germline, CDR1 is SGDLS and CDR2 YYNGEE. The CDR3 is CASSVESGWQGAYNEQFF. The CDR3 DNA reads as TGTGCCAGCAGCGTAGAATCAGGATGGCAGGGGGCCTACAATGAGCAGTTCTTC.

V gene TRBV18 combines with J gene TRBJ1-4; perhaps TRBD1 as D (6 bases). V was trimmed by 3 bases and J by 7 bases, leaving 9 bases between them. This CDR3 has 13 amino acids. Germline CDR1 and CDR2: KGHSH and LQKENI. The CDR3 coding sequence is TGTGCCAGCTCACCCTCGACAGGTGAAAAACTGTTTTTT. Protein sequence: CASSPSTGEKLFF.